These 21 T cell receptor beta chains originate from one sample sequenced in a study of T cell responses to AZD1222 COVID-19 vaccine. Using immunoSEQ multiplex PCR, the repertoire was profiled, and TCRdb retains in-frame clones only, with some absent. The sample includes some 150,000 clones, 90% to 95% of them seen just once. This material consisted of peripheral blood, taken on day 0 of AZD1222 vaccination. The receptor set was obtained from an adult in good health.

The V and J genes are TRBV7-8 and TRBJ1-5; 8 nucleotides line up with TRBD1. CDR3 length: 16 amino acids. Trimming removed 5 bases from V and 1 base from J; junction bases left unmatched: 7. Per the germline V gene, CDR1 is SGHVS and CDR2 is FQNEAQ. In nucleotides, the CDR3 is TGTGCCAGCAGCCCGCGACAGGGGATAAGCAATCAGCCCCAGCATTTT. It specifies CASSPRQGISNQPQHF.

V is TRBV19 and J is TRBJ2-7; D possibly corresponds to TRBD1 (5 bases). Germline assignment: CDR1 LNHDA and CDR2 SQIVND (reference sequence). Trimming shortened V by 3 bases and J by 4 bases, and 22 bases separated the two germline ends. CDR3 length: 17 amino acids. In nucleotides, the CDR3 is TGTGCCAGTAGTATTAGGGGCCTCGGCGTTGAGACGTACGAGCAGTACTTC. Amino acid sequence: CASSIRGLGVETYEQYF.

The gene calls are TRBV5-1 and TRBJ1-6; TRBD1 might be the D (5 bases). The V gene's germline CDR1 is SGHRS and CDR2 YFSETQ. The CDR3 totals 17 residues. The V end lost 4 bases, the J end lost 7 bases, and 21 bases lay between the germline ends. This chain's CDR3 is CASSPAGQGGPNSPLHF. The CDR3 DNA follows: TGCGCCAGCAGCCCGGCGGGGCAGGGCGGACCGAATTCACCCCTCCACTTT.

V is TRBV25-1 and J is TRBJ2-5; 9 bases match TRBD2. Trimming took 6 bases from V and 5 from J; bases not matched to a gene: 7. Germline V gene data show CDR1 as MGHDK and CDR2 as SYGVNS. This CDR3 has 14 amino acids. The CDR3 region is CASRHSGSSETQYF. The DNA for the CDR3 is TGTGCCAGCAGACATAGCGGGAGTTCTGAGACCCAGTACTTC.

The chain carries TRBV2 and TRBJ2-7, with 7 bases matching TRBD1. Germline V gene sequence: CDR1 SNHLY, CDR2 FYNNEI. This CDR3 comprises 15 residues. The V and J ends lost 6 bases and 7 bases, in that order; junction bases with no gene match: 15. CDR3 amino acids: CASSPLPTGLGEQYF. The CDR3 DNA reads as TGTGCCAGCAGCCCACTACCGACAGGGCTGGGGGAGCAGTACTTC.

This chain joins TRBV2 and TRBJ2-7; D is tentatively TRBD1 or TRBD2 (5 bases each). The CDR3 is made up of 13 amino acids. The V gene lost 6 bases and the J gene lost 7 bases, with 16 bases spanning the gap. In germline, CDR1 is SNHLY, CDR2 FYNNEI. DNA for the CDR3: TGTGCCAGCAGGGCTGGGACGTACGGTGAGCAGTACTTC. Protein: CASRAGTYGEQYF.

V gene TRBV29-1 combines with J gene TRBJ2-1; 7 bases line up with TRBD2. Germline trimming cut 4 bases from V and 0 bases from J; bases unmatched to any gene: 12. The CDR3 extends over 17 amino acids. The germline V gene encodes CDR1 SQVTM and CDR2 ANQGSEA. CDR3: CSVVLAGDKTSYNEQFF. The CDR3 DNA reads TGCAGCGTTGTGTTAGCGGGTGACAAGACCTCCTACAATGAGCAGTTCTTC.

The genes are TRBV11-2 and TRBJ1-1; unclear D gene. This CDR3 contains 13 residues. V dropped 1 base and J dropped 7 bases, with 10 bases sitting between them. Per the germline V gene, CDR1 is SGHAT and CDR2 is FQNNGV. The CDR3 protein is CASSLVPGSEAFF. The CDR3 DNA reads as TGTGCCAGCAGCTTAGTACCTGGTAGTGAAGCTTTCTTT. Combining the CDR3 with reference TRBV11-2 and TRBJ1-1 gives the whole variable domain EAGVAQSPRYKIIEKRQSVAFWCNPISGHATLYWYQQILGQGPKLLIQFQNNGVVDDSQLPKDRFSAERLKGVDSTLKIQPAKLEDSAVYLCASSLVPGSEAFFGQGTRLTVV.

The V and J genes are TRBV7-2 and TRBJ1-1, with D tentatively TRBD1 (6 bases). The CDR3 length is 16 residues. V gave up 3 bases and J gave up 4 bases, with 18 bases separating them. Germline V gene data show CDR1 as SGHTA and CDR2 as FQGNSA. The CDR3 nucleotides are TGTGCCAGCAGCTTTGAGGGTGGAGGGGGAGGCACTGAAGCTTTCTTT. Protein sequence: CASSFEGGGGGTEAFF.

The genes are TRBV29-1 and TRBJ2-4, with 8 positions matching TRBD1. Trimming cost V 4 bases and J 5 bases; bases outside gene matches: 10. The CDR3 has 15 residues. Germline V gene lookup returns CDR1 SQVTM and CDR2 ANQGSEA. CDR3 loop: CSVALMDRAQNIQYF. CDR3 nucleotide sequence: TGCAGCGTTGCCCTAATGGACAGGGCCCAAAACATTCAGTACTTC.

The chain is built from TRBV6-2 or TRBV6-3 and TRBJ2-1; 9 bases are shared with TRBD2. Germline V gene lookup returns CDR1 MNHEY and CDR2 SVGEGT. V shed 0 bases and J 7 bases; nucleotides not matched to a gene: 1. The CDR3 has 14 residues. The CDR3 DNA reads as TGTGCCAGCAGTTACTCTAGCGGGAGTAATGAGCAGTTCTTC. Encoded protein: CASSYSSGSNEQFF.

The chain joins TRBV19 to TRBJ1-1; the D is unclear. The CDR3 has 15 amino acids. Germline lookup yields CDR1 LNHDA and CDR2 SQIVND (reference sequence). V lost 2 bases and J 4 bases, leaving 14 bases between the germline ends. CDR3 bases: TGTGCCAGTAGTATAATGGCCGCACCGCTCACTGAAGCTTTCTTT. It translates to CASSIMAAPLTEAFF.

The J gene is TRBJ2-1, the V gene TRBV3-1 (or the pseudogene TRBV3-2); TRBD2 is a possible D gene (6 bases). The CDR3 sequence is 16 residues long. V was trimmed by 7 bases and J by 0 bases, leaving 16 bases between them. From germline, CDR1 is LGHDT and CDR2 YNNKEL (reference sequence). In DNA form, the CDR3 reads TGTGCCAGCACCTTCGCTAGCGTTGCCTCCTACAATGAGCAGTTCTTC. Its protein product is CASTFASVASYNEQFF.

The V and J genes are TRBV7-9 and TRBJ1-1; weak D call: TRBD1 (5 bases). The germline V and J ends were trimmed by 1 base and 5 bases, with 14 bases remaining between them. CDR1 and CDR2 from the germline V gene are SEHNR and FQNEAQ (reference sequence). This CDR3 comprises 15 residues. CDR3 coding DNA: TGTGCCAGCAGCTTAGGGGGCACCCAAGGGACTGAAGCTTTCTTT. It codes for CASSLGGTQGTEAFF.

V gene TRBV27 combines with J gene TRBJ1-5; TRBD1 matches at 10 bases. The CDR3 runs 18 residues. CDR1 and CDR2 (germline): MNHEY, SMNVEV (reference sequence). V was clipped by 5 bases and J by 2 bases; unmatched bases: 12. CDR3 bases: TGTGCCAGCAGTGAGGCGTGGACAGGGGGGTATGGCAATCAGCCCCAGCATTTT. Amino acid sequence: CASSEAWTGGYGNQPQHF.

The chain recombines TRBV6-5 with TRBJ2-7; D gene uncertain. Trimming cost V 1 base and J 5 bases, with 15 bases left between them. The CDR3 length is 15 residues. Per germline, CDR1 MNHEY and CDR2 SVGAGI. The CDR3 region is CASSYYSSEGHEQYF. DNA of the CDR3: TGTGCCAGCAGTTACTACTCCTCGGAAGGCCACGAGCAGTACTTC.

V gene TRBV7-9 combines with J gene TRBJ2-5; 11 nucleotides align to TRBD2. Germline CDR1 and CDR2: SEHNR and FQNEAQ (reference sequence). Trimming removed 0 bases from V and 3 bases from J; junction bases left unmatched: 6. The length of the CDR3 is 17 residues. CDR3 bases: TGTGCCAGCAGCTTAGCACCGCCGGGACTAGCGGAAGAGACCCAGTACTTC. Protein product: CASSLAPPGLAEETQYF.

The V gene is TRBV4-1, the J gene TRBJ1-3; 10 bases align to TRBD1. The CDR3 is 14 residues long. Germline lookup yields CDR1 MGHRA and CDR2 YSYEKL. Trimming removed 8 bases from V and 0 bases from J; junction bases left unmatched: 1. CDR3 sequence: CASRTGGSGNTIYF. CDR3 nucleotides: TGCGCCAGCCGGACAGGGGGCTCTGGAAACACCATATATTTT.

The genes are TRBV11-2 and TRBJ1-1; D call uncertain. CDR1 and CDR2 (germline): SGHAT, FQNNGV. Trimming cost V 2 bases and J 6 bases, with 4 bases left between them. This CDR3 comprises 11 residues. This chain's CDR3 is CASSLRAEAFF. CDR3 coding DNA: TGTGCCAGCAGCTTAAGGGCTGAAGCTTTCTTT.

The chain is built from TRBV6-5 and TRBJ2-7, with D possibly TRBD2 on 5 matching bases. Germline CDR1 reads MNHEY; CDR2 reads SVGAGI. V gave up 5 bases and J gave up 2 bases, with 16 bases separating them. The CDR3 contains 15 residues. The CDR3 DNA sequence: TGTGCCAGCAGTACCCCTGTGGGGAGAACCTACGAGCAGTACTTC. As protein: CASSTPVGRTYEQYF.

The chain combines TRBV29-1 with TRBJ2-6; D is undetermined. V lost 4 bases and J 3 bases, leaving 4 bases between the germline ends. Germline loops: CDR1 SQVTM, CDR2 ANQGSEA. CDR3 size: 12 residues. In nucleotides, the CDR3 is TGCAGCGTTGGAGTTGGGGCCAACGTCCTGACTTTC. Its translation is CSVGVGANVLTF. Drawing the rest from reference TRBV29-1 and TRBJ2-6, the complete variable domain is SAVISQKPSRDICQRGTSLTIQCQVDSQVTMMFWYRQQPGQSLTLIATANQGSEATYESGFVIDKFPISRPNLTFSTLTVSNMSPEDSSIYLCSVGVGANVLTFGAGSRLTVL.